The 26 T cell receptor beta chains given below trace back to one sample, sequenced in a study of identifying expanded T cells in peripheral blood (dated by TCRdb to the late 2010s). The library was made by the immunoSEQ multiplex PCR assay. This immuneACCESS table, as held by TCRdb, lists in-frame sequences with V and J called but not all clones. Of the missing ones, under half trace to an unresolved V gene in checked studies; the others have no known cause. Here the sample has about 94,000 clones; approximately 86% occur a single time. The ten largest clones take up approximately 6% of the sample. The sample taken for sequencing was blood. Source of these receptors: a person aged 18 to 70 in good health.

This rearrangement joins TRBV5-1 to TRBJ2-1; D unresolved. Germline V gene sequence: CDR1 SGHRS, CDR2 YFSETQ. V lost 7 bases and J lost 7, with 12 bases in between. This CDR3 region has 12 residues. The CDR3 region is CASSTDWNEQFF. For the CDR3, the DNA is TGCGCCAGCTCCACCGATTGGAATGAGCAGTTCTTC.

The chain recombines TRBV7-9 with TRBJ1-5, with D maybe TRBD1 (6 bases). Trimming removed 1 base from V and 4 bases from J, with 8 bases in between. Germline CDR1 reads SEHNR; CDR2 reads FQNEAQ (reference sequence). The CDR3 contains 14 residues. In DNA form, the CDR3 reads TGTGCCAGCAGCTTAGGGACAGAGAATCAGCCCCAGCATTTT. Encoded protein: CASSLGTENQPQHF.

The count of this clone is one. The chain has TRBV27 and TRBJ1-2, with 9 bases that match TRBD1. Germline assignment: CDR1 MNHEY and CDR2 SMNVEV (reference sequence). Unmatched junction bases numbered 9, after V lost 5 bases and J lost 5 bases. The CDR3 consists of 15 residues. CDR3 DNA sequence: TGTGCCAGCAGTCCCGCCGGGGGACAGGGTTATGGCTACACCTTC. It codes for CASSPAGGQGYGYTF.

This chain connects TRBV6-1 to TRBJ2-7, with TRBD1 identical over 7 bases. Germline assignment: CDR1 MNHNS and CDR2 SASEGT. The CDR3 runs to 15 residues. Germline trimming cut 2 bases from V and 5 bases from J; bases unmatched to any gene: 9. The CDR3 DNA follows: TGTGCCAGCAGTGAACCTAGAGGGGGCAACGACGAGCAGTACTTC. Its translation: CASSEPRGGNDEQYF.

This chain uses TRBV19 with TRBJ2-5, with no clear D. The CDR3 length is 15 residues. CDR1 LNHDA and CDR2 SQIVND come from the germline V gene (reference sequence). Trimming took 5 bases from V and 2 from J, leaving 15 bases between them. Here the CDR3 reads CASSARTLAQETQYF. CDR3 nucleotides: TGTGCCAGTAGTGCCAGGACCCTCGCGCAAGAGACCCAGTACTTC.

This rearrangement joins TRBV4-1 to TRBJ1-6; D is unclear. The germline V and J ends were trimmed by 0 bases and 3 bases, with 9 bases remaining between them. In germline, CDR1 is MGHRA, CDR2 YSYEKL. The CDR3 sequence is 16 residues long. CDR3 sequence (DNA): TGCGCCAGCAGCCAAGACCCGGCTGACTATAATTCACCCCTCCACTTT. Its protein product is CASSQDPADYNSPLHF.

This sequence joins TRBV7-2 and TRBJ2-4; a weak D match, TRBD2 (5 bases). CDR1 is SGHTA, CDR2 FQGNSA, per germline. V was trimmed by 5 bases and J by 9 bases, leaving 17 bases between them. CDR3 length: 14 residues. The DNA for the CDR3 is TGTGCCAGCAGCCCGGGCGGACTTTCGGTCATTCAGTACTTC. Encoded protein: CASSPGGLSVIQYF.

The chain joins TRBV29-1 to TRBJ1-2; no clear D. Germline V gives CDR1 SQVTM, CDR2 ANQGSEA. V lost 3 bases to trimming and J lost 5 bases, with 4 bases between them. The CDR3 runs to 10 residues. CDR3 sequence: CSVDLYGYTF. The CDR3 nucleotides are TGCAGCGTTGACCTTTATGGCTACACCTTC. Drawing the rest from reference TRBV29-1 and TRBJ1-2, the complete variable domain is SAVISQKPSRDICQRGTSLTIQCQVDSQVTMMFWYRQQPGQSLTLIATANQGSEATYESGFVIDKFPISRPNLTFSTLTVSNMSPEDSSIYLCSVDLYGYTFGSGTRLTVV.

The chain employs TRBV18 and TRBJ1-5; 7 nucleotides match TRBD1. J gave up 6 bases and V 3 bases, and 8 bases lay outside the gene matches. Per the germline V gene, CDR1 is KGHSH and CDR2 is LQKENI. The length of the CDR3 is 15 residues. The CDR3 reads CASSPLEGAFQPQHF. CDR3 DNA: TGTGCCAGCTCACCTTTGGAGGGGGCCTTTCAGCCCCAGCATTTT. Using reference TRBV18 and TRBJ1-5 for the parts outside the CDR3, the full variable domain is NAGVMQNPRHLVRRRGQEARLRCSPMKGHSHVYWYRQLPEEGLKFMVYLQKENIIDESGMPKERFSAEFPKEGPSILRIQQVVRGDSAAYFCASSPLEGAFQPQHFGDGTRLSIL.

This clone has a handful of counts. The chain combines TRBV7-3 with TRBJ1-1; D is unresolved. V lost 2 bases and J lost 3, with 7 bases in between. CDR1 and CDR2 from the germline V gene are SGHTA and FQGTGA. The CDR3 runs 13 residues. In DNA, the CDR3 is TGTGCCAGCAGCTTACAGGTGGACACTGAAGCTTTCTTT. Its protein product is CASSLQVDTEAFF. The variable domain in full, completed from reference TRBV7-3 and TRBJ1-1, reads GAGVSQTPSNKVTEKGKYVELRCDPISGHTALYWYRQSLGQGPEFLIYFQGTGAADDSGLPNDRFFAVRPEGSVSTLKIQRTERGDSAVYLCASSLQVDTEAFFGQGTRLTVV.

The chain has TRBV2 and TRBJ1-5, with 9 bases that match TRBD1. V trimming: 8 bases; J trimming: 2 bases; junction bases outside the gene matches: 4. The CDR3 extends over 14 amino acids. Germline V gives CDR1 SNHLY, CDR2 FYNNEI. DNA for the CDR3: TGTGCCAGCCACCGGGACAGGGGCAATCAGCCCCAGCATTTT. This codes for CASHRDRGNQPQHF.

The genes are TRBV6-5 and TRBJ1-3, with 7 bases aligning to TRBD1. Germline V gene lookup returns CDR1 MNHEY and CDR2 SVGAGI. The CDR3 loop spans 15 amino acids. Unmatched junction bases numbered 5, after V lost 6 bases and J lost 0 bases. CDR3 in amino acids: CASSLGQHSGNTIYF. The CDR3 DNA sequence: TGTGCCAGCAGCTTGGGACAGCACTCTGGAAACACCATATATTTT.

The V and J genes are TRBV27 and TRBJ1-5; D gene uncertain. Germline-derived CDR1 and CDR2 are MNHEY and SMNVEV (reference sequence). The CDR3 contains 15 residues. Trimming removed 6 bases from V and 6 bases from J, with 18 bases in between. As DNA, the CDR3 is TGTGCCAGCAGCCCCCAAGGAGGGATGGTTCAGCCCCAGCATTTT. This gives the protein CASSPQGGMVQPQHF.

The chain employs TRBV6-6 and TRBJ2-7; 7 bases are a match to TRBD1. CDR3 length equals 16 residues. CDR1 is MNHNY and CDR2 is SVGAGI in the germline V gene (reference sequence). Trimming cost V 2 bases and J 2 bases; bases outside gene matches: 9. Here the CDR3 DNA reads TGTGCCAGCAGTTACCTAACAGGGGTCACACCCTACGAGCAGTACTTC. Protein: CASSYLTGVTPYEQYF.

The V call is TRBV2, the J call TRBJ2-1, with TRBD2 matching over 14 bases. CDR1 and CDR2 from the germline V gene are SNHLY and FYNNEI. The trim removed 6 bases at V and 3 bases at J, leaving 1 base unmatched. CDR3 size: 15 residues. The CDR3 loop reads CASRGLAGVYNEQFF. The CDR3 DNA follows: TGTGCCAGCAGGGGACTAGCGGGGGTCTACAATGAGCAGTTCTTC.

The chain has TRBV5-1 and TRBJ1-1; TRBD1 agrees at 10 bases. The CDR3 has 15 amino acids. The germline CDR1 and CDR2 sequences are SGHRS and YFSETQ. The V segment lost 3 bases and the J segment 10 bases; nucleotides outside the gene matches: 12. Here the CDR3 reads CASSSTGTGAGGAFF. In DNA form, the CDR3 reads TGCGCCAGCAGCTCTACCGGGACAGGGGCAGGTGGAGCTTTCTTT.

The J gene is TRBJ2-3, the V gene TRBV5-4, with TRBD1 identical over 10 bases. Losses at the gene ends were 5 bases for V and 2 bases for J; bases not matched to a gene: 8. CDR3 length: 16 amino acids. Germline assignment: CDR1 SGHNT and CDR2 YYREEE (reference sequence). The CDR3 coding sequence is TGTGCCAGCAGTTGGGGGGGGACAGGGGTCACAGATACGCAGTATTTT. Translation: CASSWGGTGVTDTQYF.

This rearrangement joins TRBV18 to TRBJ2-3; D is ambiguous. The CDR3 length is 11 residues. Germline V CDR1 and CDR2: KGHSH, LQKENI. V was pared by 5 bases and J by 5 bases, with 5 bases between. DNA of the CDR3: TGTGCCAGCTCATGGCAAGATACGCAGTATTTT. Its protein is CASSWQDTQYF. The full variable domain, rest sourced from reference TRBV18 and TRBJ2-3, is NAGVMQNPRHLVRRRGQEARLRCSPMKGHSHVYWYRQLPEEGLKFMVYLQKENIIDESGMPKERFSAEFPKEGPSILRIQQVVRGDSAAYFCASSWQDTQYFGPGTRLTVL.

The chain carries TRBV5-1 and TRBJ1-6; 11 bases agree with TRBD1. J gave up 1 base and V 2 bases, and 5 bases lay outside the gene matches. This CDR3 is 18 amino acids long. CDR1 and CDR2 (germline): SGHRS, YFSETQ. In DNA, the CDR3 is TGCGCCAGCAGCTTAACTGGACAGGGGGCGTCCTATAATTCACCCCTCCACTTT. Its translation is CASSLTGQGASYNSPLHF.

The chain joins TRBV5-1 to TRBJ1-2, with TRBD1 matching 9 bases. Germline CDR1 and CDR2: SGHRS and YFSETQ. This CDR3 has 15 amino acids. The trim removed 4 bases at V and 8 bases at J, leaving 12 bases unmatched. The CDR3 is CASSPGDRDAGGYTF. In DNA, the CDR3 is TGCGCCAGCAGCCCAGGGGACAGGGATGCCGGAGGCTACACCTTC. Variable domain in full (rest from reference TRBV5-1 and TRBJ1-2): KAGVTQTPRYLIKTRGQQVTLSCSPISGHRSVSWYQQTPGQGLQFLFEYFSETQRNKGNFPGRFSGRQFSNSRSEMNVSTLELGDSALYLCASSPGDRDAGGYTFGSGTRLTVV.

The gene calls are TRBV7-9 and TRBJ1-1; a weak D match, TRBD1 (6 bases). Germline V CDR1 and CDR2: SEHNR, FQNEAQ (reference sequence). This CDR3 has 15 residues. V was clipped by 5 bases and J by 1 base, with 14 bases between them. The CDR3 spells CASSPRTAANTEAFF. The CDR3 DNA reads TGTGCCAGCAGCCCCCGGACAGCCGCGAACACTGAAGCTTTCTTT.

This chain uses TRBV2 with TRBJ2-1, with D perhaps matching TRBD1 (6 bases). V lost 5 bases, J lost 3 bases, and 14 bases lay in between. Germline CDR1 is SNHLY and CDR2 is FYNNEI. This CDR3 has 15 residues. CDR3 bases: TGTGCCAGCAGTACCACCACAGGGTTCTACAATGAGCAGTTCTTC. It translates to CASSTTTGFYNEQFF. The complete variable domain, with remaining parts taken from reference TRBV2 and TRBJ2-1, reads EPEVTQTPSHQVTQMGQEVILRCVPISNHLYFYWYRQILGQKVEFLVSFYNNEISEKSEIFDDQFSVERPDGSNFTLKIRSTKLEDSAMYFCASSTTTGFYNEQFFGPGTRLTVL.

The CDR3 protein is CASSYSPQGTGELFF. The CDR3 DNA follows: TGTGCCAGCAGTTACTCTCCCCAGGGGACCGGGGAGCTGTTTTTT. This chain connects TRBV6-5 to TRBJ2-2; possible D gene TRBD1, 6 bases. This CDR3 has 15 amino acids. Germline CDR1 is MNHEY and CDR2 is SVGAGI. The V gene lost 0 bases and the J gene lost 5 bases, with 10 bases spanning the gap.

The V and J genes are TRBV5-4 and TRBJ2-5; D remains ambiguous. The CDR3 has 12 amino acids. Trimming pared 4 bases from V and 0 bases from J, leaving 4 bases between. Germline CDR1 is SGHNT and CDR2 is YYREEE (reference sequence). The CDR3 protein is CASSTYQETQYF. In nucleotides, the CDR3 is TGTGCCAGCAGCACCTACCAAGAGACCCAGTACTTC.

This clone was counted a single time. The chain links TRBV16 to TRBJ1-4; D gene uncertain. V lost 3 bases and J lost 8, with 13 bases in between. The CDR3 contains 14 residues. Per the germline V gene, CDR1 is KGHSY and CDR2 is FQNENV. CDR3 amino acids: CASSHGNLGEKLFF. As DNA, the CDR3 is TGTGCCAGCAGCCATGGTAACCTGGGGGAAAAACTGTTTTTT. Full variable domain (remainder filled in from reference TRBV16 and TRBJ1-4): GEEVAQTPKHLVRGEGQKAKLYCAPIKGHSYVFWYQQVLKNEFKFLISFQNENVFDETGMPKERFSAKCLPNSPCSLEIQATKLEDSAVYFCASSHGNLGEKLFFGSGTQLSVL.

For the CDR3, the DNA is TGTGCCAGTAGTTCGACAGGGGGCCTTGGCTACACCTTC. This sequence encodes CASSSTGGLGYTF. The chain has TRBV19 and TRBJ1-2; 10 bases are shared with TRBD1. The germline CDR1 and CDR2 sequences are LNHDA and SQIVND (reference sequence). V shed 5 bases and J 7 bases; nucleotides not matched to a gene: 4. The CDR3 consists of 13 residues.